This T cell receptor beta chain is drawn from a study of cytomegalovirus exposure and HLA in healthy donors. A multiplex PCR was run with 60 Vbeta primers and 13 Jbeta primers. Method: immunoSEQ multiplex PCR; TCRdb's copy keeps in-frame clones and lacks some. The top ten hold roughly 10% of the sample, which has about 160,000 clones, roughly three quarters seen once. Study observations and caveats: TCR beta sequences numbering more than 15,000 were associated with HLA alleles at 0.05 false discovery rate in a later analysis.

Details on this clone: What it binds is unknown.

This clonotype originated in a young man in good health and CMV-seropositive. Sequenced: PBMCs.

The CDR3 DNA sequence: TGTGCCAGCAGCTTAGCGTACTACGAGCAGTACTTC. Translation: CASSLAYYEQYF. The V and J genes are TRBV7-8 and TRBJ2-7, with unresolved D. V was cut by 0 bases and J by 3 bases, with 3 bases left in between. CDR1 and CDR2 (germline): SGHVS, FQNEAQ. The length of the CDR3 is 12 residues.